The 32 T cell receptor beta chains given below trace back to one sample, sequenced in a study of CD8+ T cells in alopecia areata. Following extraction, RNA underwent reverse transcription to cDNA, which served as the sequencing template. The protocol was immunoSEQ multiplex PCR, while the TCRdb copy is restricted to in-frame clones and leaves out a portion. The table lists about 210,000 clones, under 75% of them singletons. Documented treatment: oral pan-JAK inhibitor, 5-10 mg twice daily. This sample comprised CD4+ T cells sorted from blood, obtained at week 4, from a patient treated with tofacitinib. These receptors were obtained from a human donor with alopecia areata.

V and J are TRBV6-5 and TRBJ2-7; weak D call: TRBD1 (6 bases). Germline lookup yields CDR1 MNHEY and CDR2 SVGAGI. This CDR3 is 13 amino acids long. Trimming pared 6 bases from V and 3 bases from J, leaving 12 bases between. The DNA of the CDR3 is TGTGCCAGCAGGGCAGGGGATAGCTACGAGCAGTACTTC. As protein: CASRAGDSYEQYF.

This clone was detected a few times. The chain links TRBV29-1 to TRBJ2-4; 7 positions agree with TRBD1. This CDR3 has 14 amino acids. Trimming cost V 4 bases and J 0 bases; bases outside gene matches: 3. Per the germline V gene, CDR1 is SQVTM and CDR2 is ANQGSEA. The CDR3 DNA follows: TGCAGCGTTGCGGGACAGCTAGCCAAAAACATTCAGTACTTC. Protein: CSVAGQLAKNIQYF. The whole variable domain, remainder taken from reference TRBV29-1 and TRBJ2-4, is SAVISQKPSRDICQRGTSLTIQCQVDSQVTMMFWYRQQPGQSLTLIATANQGSEATYESGFVIDKFPISRPNLTFSTLTVSNMSPEDSSIYLCSVAGQLAKNIQYFGAGTRLSVL.

V and J are TRBV6-5 and TRBJ2-5, with 7 bases that match TRBD1. V shed 2 bases, J shed 9 bases, and the junction held 12 bases outside the gene matches. This CDR3 has 15 residues. Germline V gene data show CDR1 as MNHEY and CDR2 as SVGAGI. The CDR3 spells CASSYHKDRTGAQYF. The CDR3 nucleotides read TGTGCCAGCAGTTACCATAAGGACAGGACCGGGGCCCAGTACTTC.

This chain uses TRBV6-5 with TRBJ1-2, with TRBD1 matching over 11 bases. Per germline, CDR1 MNHEY and CDR2 SVGAGI. There are 13 residues in the CDR3. V lost 4 bases, J lost 6 bases, and 1 base stayed unmatched. Written as DNA, the CDR3 is TGTGCCAGCAGTTTGGGACAGGGGGATGGCTACACCTTC. It codes for CASSLGQGDGYTF.

The chain recombines TRBV30 with TRBJ1-1, with D maybe TRBD1 (6 bases). Trimming shortened V by 0 bases and J by 5 bases, and 13 bases separated the two germline ends. CDR3 length: 14 residues. Germline-derived CDR1 and CDR2 are GTSNPN and SVGIG (reference sequence). CDR3 protein: CAWSVQDGQTEAFF. The CDR3, as DNA: TGTGCCTGGAGTGTACAGGATGGACAGACTGAAGCTTTCTTT.

This clone was observed a handful of times. The chain recombines TRBV7-3 with TRBJ2-3; D is possibly TRBD1 or TRBD2 (5 bases each). Trimming removed 3 bases from V and 1 base from J, with 14 bases in between. CDR1 is SGHTA, CDR2 FQGTGA, per germline. The CDR3 has 16 amino acids. In nucleotides, the CDR3 is TGTGCCAGCAGCTTCATCGGGGCTCGGGGCACAGATACGCAGTATTTT. The encoded protein is CASSFIGARGTDTQYF.

The genes are TRBV18 and TRBJ1-6; maybe TRBD1 (6 bases). V lost 7 bases, J lost 9 bases, and 13 bases lay in between. Germline V lookup: CDR1 KGHSH, CDR2 LQKENI. This CDR3 has 13 amino acids. The chain's CDR3 is CASFRDNVSPLHF. In DNA, the CDR3 is TGTGCCAGCTTCCGGGACAATGTTTCACCCCTCCACTTT.

The chain carries TRBV15 and TRBJ2-5; perhaps TRBD2 as D (5 bases). The CDR3 contains 16 residues. Germline CDR1 and CDR2: LNHNV and YYDKDF (reference sequence). V lost 5 bases and J 0 bases, leaving 16 bases between the germline ends. CDR3 region: CATSEGIKGYQETQYF. The CDR3 region has the DNA TGTGCCACCAGCGAGGGTATAAAGGGTTACCAAGAGACCCAGTACTTC. The variable domain in full, completed from reference TRBV15 and TRBJ2-5, reads DAMVIQNPRYQVTQFGKPVTLSCSQTLNHNVMYWYQQKSSQAPKLLFHYYDKDFNNEADTPDNFQSRRPNTSFCFLDIRSPGLGDTAMYLCATSEGIKGYQETQYFGPGTRLLVL.

This chain uses TRBV9 with TRBJ1-4; possibly TRBD1 for D (5 bases). CDR3 length: 15 amino acids. Germline CDR1 and CDR2: SGDLS and YYNGEE. With 0 bases removed from V and 6 bases from J, the gap between germline ends came to 12 bases. The CDR3 reads CASSVGDDRDEKLFF. In DNA form, the CDR3 reads TGTGCCAGCAGCGTAGGTGACGACAGAGATGAAAAACTGTTTTTT. The full variable domain, completed using reference TRBV9 and TRBJ1-4, is DSGVTQTPKHLITATGQRVTLRCSPRSGDLSVYWYQQSLDQGLQFLIQYYNGEERAKGNILERFSAQQFPDLHSELNLSSLELGDSALYFCASSVGDDRDEKLFFGSGTQLSVL.

This clone was seen only a few times. J is TRBJ2-1 and V is TRBV5-1, with D perhaps matching TRBD1 (6 bases). This CDR3 region has 11 residues. Germline V gene sequence: CDR1 SGHRS, CDR2 YFSETQ. Trimming took off 4 bases at V and 10 bases at J, with 9 bases between the two ends. Here the CDR3 reads CASSTGNEQFF. DNA for the CDR3: TGCGCCAGCAGCACAGGGAACGAGCAGTTCTTC.

This clone was recorded only once. V usage is TRBV7-2 and J usage is TRBJ2-7, with D possibly TRBD1 on 6 matching bases. CDR3 size: 14 residues. V was clipped by 1 base and J by 3 bases, with 10 bases between them. CDR1 and CDR2 from the germline V gene are SGHTA and FQGNSA. The CDR3: CASSLEGGHYEQYF. The CDR3 DNA follows: TGTGCCAGCAGCTTAGAAGGGGGTCACTACGAGCAGTACTTC.

This clone was observed a single time. The rearrangement links TRBV20-1 to TRBJ2-7; D not certain. CDR3 size: 11 residues. V was shortened by 3 bases and J by 6 bases, with 9 bases between the two germline ends. Germline V gives CDR1 DFQATT, CDR2 SNEGSKA (reference sequence). DNA of the CDR3: TGCAGTGCTAGTAGGGATCTCGAGCAGTACTTC. Its protein product is CSASRDLEQYF.

Ten or more counts support this clone. The chain uses TRBV5-1 and TRBJ2-3, with a possible D match to TRBD1 (6 bases). Germline-derived CDR1 and CDR2 are SGHRS and YFSETQ. V lost 0 bases and J 5 bases, leaving 10 bases between the germline ends. The CDR3 loop spans 14 amino acids. The CDR3 DNA sequence: TGCGCCAGCAGCTTGGGGCCAGGGGTAGATACGCAGTATTTT. It yields the protein CASSLGPGVDTQYF.

The chain couples TRBV29-1 to TRBJ1-1, with D unclear. Germline loops: CDR1 SQVTM, CDR2 ANQGSEA. The CDR3 consists of 16 residues. The V end lost 8 bases, the J end lost 2 bases, and 24 bases lay between the germline ends. CDR3 sequence: CSILQTPLVYNTEAFF. DNA of the CDR3: TGCAGCATCTTGCAAACCCCTTTAGTTTATAACACTGAAGCTTTCTTT.

The V and J genes are TRBV2 and TRBJ2-7; D may be TRBD1 or TRBD2 (5 bases each). The CDR3 loop spans 15 amino acids. Germline V gives CDR1 SNHLY, CDR2 FYNNEI. The V gene lost 4 bases and the J gene lost 1 base, with 14 bases spanning the gap. The CDR3 coding sequence is TGTGCCAGCAGTGCACCGGGACGGAAGTCCTACGAGCAGTACTTC. It translates to CASSAPGRKSYEQYF.

There are a few counts of this clone. This chain uses TRBV25-1 with TRBJ2-7; 8 bases map to TRBD1. Germline values: CDR1 MGHDK, CDR2 SYGVNS. The CDR3 consists of 14 residues. The junction had 8 bases not matched to a gene; V was cut back by 5 bases and J by 5 bases. The CDR3 DNA follows: TGTGCCAGCAGTCTCTCAGGGGGCGGCCACGAGCAGTACTTC. Encoded protein: CASSLSGGGHEQYF.

V usage is TRBV7-3 and J usage is TRBJ2-2; D call uncertain. The ends were cut back, 1 base at V and 6 bases at J, with 6 bases in the middle. The CDR3 runs 13 residues. The germline CDR1 and CDR2 sequences are SGHTA and FQGTGA. The CDR3 DNA reads as TGTGCCAGCAGCTTAAGTTCCGCCGGGGAGCTGTTTTTT. Its protein is CASSLSSAGELFF.

This chain connects TRBV5-6 to TRBJ2-1, with 8 bases fitting TRBD2. From germline, CDR1 is SGHDT and CDR2 YYEEEE. The trim removed 2 bases at V and 4 bases at J, leaving 14 bases unmatched. The length of the CDR3 is 18 residues. The CDR3 DNA follows: TGTGCCAGCAGCTTAGGGCCTATCACTAGCGGTTCATACAATGAGCAGTTCTTC. This sequence encodes CASSLGPITSGSYNEQFF.

This clone was observed a single time. The rearrangement uses TRBV9 and TRBJ1-1; D unclear. V dropped 4 bases and J dropped 3 bases, with 10 bases sitting between them. CDR3 length: 13 residues. The germline V gene encodes CDR1 SGDLS and CDR2 YYNGEE. CDR3 nucleotides: TGTGCCAGCAGCCCCCAGTCGCACACTGAAGCTTTCTTT. The encoded protein is CASSPQSHTEAFF.

A single count supports this clone. This sequence joins TRBV27 and TRBJ2-3; a weak D match, TRBD1 (6 bases). Trimming stripped 0 bases from V and 6 bases from J, with 13 bases between. The length of the CDR3 is 15 residues. CDR1 is MNHEY and CDR2 is SMNVEV in the germline V gene (reference sequence). In DNA, the CDR3 is TGTGCCAGCAGTTTATCCCGACGTACAGGGGATACGCAGTATTTT. The encoded protein is CASSLSRRTGDTQYF.

V gene TRBV7-2 combines with J gene TRBJ2-3; tentative D call: TRBD2 (5 bases). The V and J ends lost 4 bases and 0 bases respectively, with 5 bases between them. The CDR3 contains 13 residues. The germline CDR1 and CDR2 sequences are SGHTA and FQGNSA. The CDR3 DNA follows: TGTGCCAGCAGCTGGACTAGCACAGATACGCAGTATTTT. It specifies CASSWTSTDTQYF.

This clone turned up a few times. The gene calls are TRBV27 and TRBJ1-1, with D possibly TRBD1 on 5 matching bases. This CDR3 is 12 amino acids long. Per germline, CDR1 MNHEY and CDR2 SMNVEV (reference sequence). V lost 3 bases to trimming and J lost 7 bases, with 9 bases between them. The CDR3 is CASSFLDSEAFF. The CDR3 DNA sequence: TGTGCCAGCAGTTTCCTCGACAGTGAAGCTTTCTTT.

This clone has just one count. The chain joins TRBV29-1 to TRBJ2-7, with D unclear. Germline lookup yields CDR1 SQVTM and CDR2 ANQGSEA. V lost 5 bases to trimming and J lost 1 base, with 12 bases between them. The CDR3 has 13 amino acids. CDR3 sequence (DNA): TGCAGCGTTCTGCGGCCATTATCCTACGAGCAGTACTTC. It is translated as CSVLRPLSYEQYF.

This chain connects TRBV9 to TRBJ2-7; tentative D call: TRBD2 (6 bases). The V gene's germline CDR1 is SGDLS and CDR2 YYNGEE. V dropped 2 bases and J dropped 5 bases, with 8 bases sitting between them. This CDR3 comprises 12 residues. CDR3 nucleotides: TGTGCCAGCAGCGTCGCGGGGCACGAGCAGTACTTC. Protein sequence: CASSVAGHEQYF.

There are a few counts of this clone. The same CDR3 arises from other DNA sequences in this sample as well. This chain joins TRBV28 and TRBJ1-5; no firm D call. Trimming pared 2 bases from V and 6 bases from J, leaving 5 bases between. This CDR3 is built from 12 residues. Per the germline V gene, CDR1 is MDHEN and CDR2 is SYDVKM. CDR3 DNA sequence: TGTGCCAGCAGTTTAGTTGGTCAGCCCCAGCATTTT. Its translation is CASSLVGQPQHF.

The chain carries TRBV20-1 and TRBJ1-3, with D hard to call. From germline, CDR1 is DFQATT and CDR2 SNEGSKA (reference sequence). There are 11 residues in the CDR3. V was trimmed by 2 bases and J by 7 bases, leaving 6 bases between them. Here the CDR3 reads CSARRGNTIYF. CDR3 DNA: TGCAGTGCTAGAAGAGGGAACACCATATATTTT.

This CDR3 reads CASQDRPSPDTQYF. The CDR3 coding sequence is TGTGCCAGCCAGGACAGGCCTAGTCCAGATACGCAGTATTTT. This chain connects TRBV7-9 to TRBJ2-3, with TRBD1 identical over 7 bases. V shed 8 bases, J shed 4 bases, and the junction held 9 bases outside the gene matches. The CDR3 sequence is 14 residues long. Germline V CDR1 and CDR2: SEHNR, FQNEAQ (reference sequence).

This clone was seen a few times. The V gene is TRBV5-1, the J gene TRBJ2-7; maybe TRBD2 (6 bases). Germline CDR1 and CDR2: SGHRS and YFSETQ. V was shortened by 4 bases and J by 3 bases, with 17 bases between the two germline ends. CDR3 length: 15 residues. CDR3: CASSRREPGYYEQYF. CDR3 sequence (DNA): TGCGCCAGCAGCCGACGGGAGCCCGGTTACTACGAGCAGTACTTC.

The V gene is TRBV28, the J gene TRBJ1-1, with no clear D. In germline, CDR1 is MDHEN, CDR2 SYDVKM. The length of the CDR3 is 11 residues. The V end was cut by 6 bases, the J end by 7 bases, with 9 bases between. DNA of the CDR3: TGTGCCAGCAGGTTGGACTTTGAAGCTTTCTTT. Its translation is CASRLDFEAFF.

The chain employs TRBV9 and TRBJ1-5; D remains unclear. Trimming shortened V by 1 base and J by 5 bases, and 7 bases separated the two germline ends. This CDR3 has 13 amino acids. The germline gives CDR1 SGDLS, CDR2 YYNGEE. In nucleotides, the CDR3 is TGTGCCAGCAGCGTAAAAGGAGATCAGCCCCAGCATTTT. The encoded protein is CASSVKGDQPQHF.

This clone was counted only a few times. V and J are TRBV19 and TRBJ1-5, with 8 bases that match TRBD1. V was clipped by 9 bases and J by 2 bases; unmatched bases: 9. This CDR3 comprises 15 residues. In germline, CDR1 is LNHDA, CDR2 SQIVND (reference sequence). The chain's CDR3 is CASLAQTGGNQPQHF. CDR3 nucleotide sequence: TGTGCCAGCCTCGCCCAGACAGGGGGCAATCAGCCCCAGCATTTT.

This clone appeared a few times. V gene TRBV29-1 combines with J gene TRBJ1-1, with D unclear. CDR1 is SQVTM and CDR2 is ANQGSEA in the germline V gene. CDR3 length equals 10 residues. With 7 bases removed from V and 2 bases from J, the gap between germline ends came to 5 bases. CDR3 in amino acids: CSADNTEAFF. CDR3 sequence (DNA): TGCAGCGCTGATAACACTGAAGCTTTCTTT.